The present T cell receptor (beta chain) was sequenced within a study of control samples from healthy donors and cancer patients. Here immunoSEQ multiplex PCR was the method, and the copy in TCRdb shows in-frame clones only, minus some. The table shows approximately 170,000 clones, with 80% to 95% occurring only once. J gave up 9 bases and V 0 bases, and 6 bases lay outside the gene matches. The CDR3 spans 16 residues. Germline-derived CDR1 and CDR2 are SGHRS and YFSETQ. Sequencing used blood. This sequence joins TRBV5-1 and TRBJ2-1; TRBD2 agrees at 13 bases. The receptor was derived from a woman aged 30 to 39 in good health. The CDR3 loop reads CASSLVLAGGPGEQFF. CDR3 nucleotide sequence: TGCGCCAGCAGCTTGGTACTAGCGGGAGGGCCGGGTGAGCAGTTCTTC.